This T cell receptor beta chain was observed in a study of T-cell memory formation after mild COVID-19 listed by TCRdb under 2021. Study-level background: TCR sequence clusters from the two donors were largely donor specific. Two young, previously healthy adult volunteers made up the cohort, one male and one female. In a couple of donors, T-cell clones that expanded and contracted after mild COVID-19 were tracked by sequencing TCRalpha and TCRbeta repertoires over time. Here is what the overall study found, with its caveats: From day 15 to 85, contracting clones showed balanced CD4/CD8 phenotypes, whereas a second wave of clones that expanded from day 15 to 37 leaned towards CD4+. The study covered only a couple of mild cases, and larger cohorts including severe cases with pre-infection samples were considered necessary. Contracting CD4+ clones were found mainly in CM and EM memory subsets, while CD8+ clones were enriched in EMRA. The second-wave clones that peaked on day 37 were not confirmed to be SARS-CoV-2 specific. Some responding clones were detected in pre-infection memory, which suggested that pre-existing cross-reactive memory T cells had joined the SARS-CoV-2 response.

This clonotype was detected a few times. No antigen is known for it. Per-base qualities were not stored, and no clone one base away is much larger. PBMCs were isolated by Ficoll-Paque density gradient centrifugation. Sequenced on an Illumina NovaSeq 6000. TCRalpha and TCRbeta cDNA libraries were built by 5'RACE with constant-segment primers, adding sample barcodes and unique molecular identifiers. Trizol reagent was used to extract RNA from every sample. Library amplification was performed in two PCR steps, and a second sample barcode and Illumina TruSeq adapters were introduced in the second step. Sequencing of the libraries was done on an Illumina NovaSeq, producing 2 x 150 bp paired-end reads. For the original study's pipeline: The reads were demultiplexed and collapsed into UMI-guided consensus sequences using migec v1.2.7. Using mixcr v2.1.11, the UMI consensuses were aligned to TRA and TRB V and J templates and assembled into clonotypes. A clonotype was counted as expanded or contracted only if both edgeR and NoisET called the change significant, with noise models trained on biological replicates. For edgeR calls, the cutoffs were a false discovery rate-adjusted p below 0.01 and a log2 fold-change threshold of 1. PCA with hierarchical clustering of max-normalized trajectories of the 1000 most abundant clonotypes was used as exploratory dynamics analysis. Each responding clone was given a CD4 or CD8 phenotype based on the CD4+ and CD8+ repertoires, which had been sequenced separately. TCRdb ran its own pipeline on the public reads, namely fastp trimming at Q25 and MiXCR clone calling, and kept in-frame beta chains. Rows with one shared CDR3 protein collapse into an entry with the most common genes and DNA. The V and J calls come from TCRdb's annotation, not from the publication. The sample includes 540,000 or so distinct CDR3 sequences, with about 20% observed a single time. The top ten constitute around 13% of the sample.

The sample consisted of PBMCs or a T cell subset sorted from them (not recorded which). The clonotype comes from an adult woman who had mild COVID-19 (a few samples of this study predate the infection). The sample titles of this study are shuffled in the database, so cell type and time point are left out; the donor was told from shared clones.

In nucleotides, the sequence is TGCAGCGTTTCAGCAGGGGCCACTAGCACAGATACGCAGTATTTT. Its amino acids are CSVSAGATSTDTQYF. The chain joins TRBV29-1 to TRBJ2-3; the best D guess is TRBD1, with 6 bases matching. Taken from the germline V gene, the CDR1 and CDR2 loops are SQVTM and ANQGSEA. Trimming takes 5 bases from V and 0 bases from J, and the germline ends sit 15 bases apart. The CDR3 runs 15 amino acids, cysteine and phenylalanine included. CDR3 DNA is the only sequence kept; it has 45 bases, read in frame from the first base.